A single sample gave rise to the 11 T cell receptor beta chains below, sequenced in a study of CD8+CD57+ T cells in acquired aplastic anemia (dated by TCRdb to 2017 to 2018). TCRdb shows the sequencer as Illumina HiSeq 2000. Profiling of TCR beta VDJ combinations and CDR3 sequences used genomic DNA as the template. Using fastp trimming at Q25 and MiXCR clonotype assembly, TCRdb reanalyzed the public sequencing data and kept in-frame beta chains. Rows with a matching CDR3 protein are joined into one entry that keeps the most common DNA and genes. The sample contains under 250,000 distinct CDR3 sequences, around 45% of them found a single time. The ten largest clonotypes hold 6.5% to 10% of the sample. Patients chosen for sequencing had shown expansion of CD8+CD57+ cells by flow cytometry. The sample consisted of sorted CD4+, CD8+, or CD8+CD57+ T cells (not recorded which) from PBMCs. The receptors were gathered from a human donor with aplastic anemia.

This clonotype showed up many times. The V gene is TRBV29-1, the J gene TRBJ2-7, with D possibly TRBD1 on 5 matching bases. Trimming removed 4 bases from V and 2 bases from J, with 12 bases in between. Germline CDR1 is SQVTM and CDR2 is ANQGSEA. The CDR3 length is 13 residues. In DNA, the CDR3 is TGCAGCGTTGCTTCCAGGGCCCCCTACGAGCAGTACTTC. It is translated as CSVASRAPYEQYF.

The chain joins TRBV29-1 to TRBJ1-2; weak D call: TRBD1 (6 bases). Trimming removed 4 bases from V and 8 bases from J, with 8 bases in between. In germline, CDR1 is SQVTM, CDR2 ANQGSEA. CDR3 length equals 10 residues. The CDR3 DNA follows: TGCAGCGTTGGACAGGAAGGCTACACCTTC. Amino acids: CSVGQEGYTF.

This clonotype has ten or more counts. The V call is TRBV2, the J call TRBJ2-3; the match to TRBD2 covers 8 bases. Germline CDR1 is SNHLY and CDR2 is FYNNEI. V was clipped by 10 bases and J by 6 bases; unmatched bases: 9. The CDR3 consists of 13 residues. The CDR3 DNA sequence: TGTGCCACCCTGACTAGCGCACGGGATACGCAGTATTTT. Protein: CATLTSARDTQYF.

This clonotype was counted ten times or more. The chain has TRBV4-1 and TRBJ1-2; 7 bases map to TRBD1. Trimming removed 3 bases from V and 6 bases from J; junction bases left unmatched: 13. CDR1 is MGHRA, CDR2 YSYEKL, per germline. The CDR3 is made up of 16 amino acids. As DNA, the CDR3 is TGCGCCAGCAGCCAGAAAAGACAGGGCGAATACAATGGCTACACCTTC. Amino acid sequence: CASSQKRQGEYNGYTF.

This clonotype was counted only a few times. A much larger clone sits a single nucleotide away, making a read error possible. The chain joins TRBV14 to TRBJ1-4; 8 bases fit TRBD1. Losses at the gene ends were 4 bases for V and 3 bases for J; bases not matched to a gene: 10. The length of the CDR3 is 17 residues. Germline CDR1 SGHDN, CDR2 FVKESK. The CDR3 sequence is CASSPETGEQSNEKLFF. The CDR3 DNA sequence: TGTGCCAGCAGCCCAGAGACAGGGGAGCAGTCTAATGAAAAACTGTTTTTT. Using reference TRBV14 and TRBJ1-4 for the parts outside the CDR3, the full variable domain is EAGVTQFPSHSVIEKGQTVTLRCDPISGHDNLYWYRRVMGKEIKFLLHFVKESKQDESGMPNNRFLAERTGGTYSTLKVQPAELEDSGVYFCASSPETGEQSNEKLFFGSGTQLSVL.

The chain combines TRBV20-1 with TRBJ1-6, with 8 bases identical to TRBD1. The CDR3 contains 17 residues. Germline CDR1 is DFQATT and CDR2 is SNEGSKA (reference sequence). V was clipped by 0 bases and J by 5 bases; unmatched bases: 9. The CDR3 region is CSARDQGQGSNNSPLHF. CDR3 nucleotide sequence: TGCAGTGCTAGAGACCAAGGACAGGGTTCGAATAATTCACCCCTCCACTTT.

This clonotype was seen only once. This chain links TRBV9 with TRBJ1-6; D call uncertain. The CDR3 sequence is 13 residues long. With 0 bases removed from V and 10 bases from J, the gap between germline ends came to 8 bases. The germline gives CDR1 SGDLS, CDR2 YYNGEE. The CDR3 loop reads CASSVDPSSPLHF. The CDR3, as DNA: TGTGCCAGCAGCGTAGACCCCTCCTCACCCCTCCACTTT.

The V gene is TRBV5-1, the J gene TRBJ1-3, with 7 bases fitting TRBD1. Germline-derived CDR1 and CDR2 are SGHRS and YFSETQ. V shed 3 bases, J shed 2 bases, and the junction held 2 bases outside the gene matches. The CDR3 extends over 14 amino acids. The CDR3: CASSSDRAGNTIYF. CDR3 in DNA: TGCGCCAGCAGCTCAGACAGGGCTGGAAACACCATATATTTT.

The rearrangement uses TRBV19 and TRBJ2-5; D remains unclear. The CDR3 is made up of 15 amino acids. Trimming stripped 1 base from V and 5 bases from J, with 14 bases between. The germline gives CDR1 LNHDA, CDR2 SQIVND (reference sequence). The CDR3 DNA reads TGTGCCAGTAGTATAGCCAGGTCTCCAAGTGAGACCCAGTACTTC. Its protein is CASSIARSPSETQYF.

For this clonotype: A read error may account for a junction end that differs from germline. Written as DNA, the CDR3 is TGCGCCAGCAGCCCGGACAGGAGCTCCTACGAGCAGCACTTC. This sequence encodes CASSPDRSSYEQHF. This chain connects TRBV5-1 to TRBJ2-7; TRBD1 matches 7 bases. Germline values: CDR1 SGHRS, CDR2 YFSETQ. This CDR3 is built from 14 residues.

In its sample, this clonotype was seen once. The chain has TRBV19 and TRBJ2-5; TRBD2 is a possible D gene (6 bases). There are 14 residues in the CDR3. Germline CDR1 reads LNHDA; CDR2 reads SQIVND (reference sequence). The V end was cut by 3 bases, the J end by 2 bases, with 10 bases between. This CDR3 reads CASSIQGGQETQYF. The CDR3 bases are TGTGCCAGTAGTATCCAGGGAGGTCAAGAGACCCAGTACTTC.